Following are 24 T cell receptor beta chains from one sample sequenced in a study of response to subunit inactivated influenza vaccine. TCRdb re-called the RT-PCR reads with MiXCR, one entry per CDR3 protein. The table records around 300,000 distinct CDR3 sequences, roughly 22% of them present only once. The input for sequencing was PBMCs from blood, taken 21 months after vaccination. The receptors here all came from a man aged 50 to 69 who received an inactivated influenza vaccine.

The chain combines TRBV18 with TRBJ2-3; D gene ambiguous. Trimming stripped 3 bases from V and 1 base from J, with 17 bases between. This CDR3 is 17 amino acids long. Germline values: CDR1 KGHSH, CDR2 LQKENI. As DNA, the CDR3 is TGTGCCAGCTCACCTCCGGGTGGGCTCGCTCGCACAGATACGCAGTATTTT. It yields the protein CASSPPGGLARTDTQYF.

This rearrangement joins TRBV5-1 to TRBJ2-7; 12 bases agree with TRBD2. The CDR3 length is 16 residues. CDR1 is SGHRS and CDR2 is YFSETQ in the germline V gene. V lost 3 bases and J lost 5; bases outside the gene matches: 9. The chain's CDR3 is CASSSETSGSIHEQYF. In DNA, the CDR3 is TGCGCCAGCAGCTCCGAGACTAGCGGGAGTATACACGAGCAGTACTTC.

This clonotype occurred once. V and J are TRBV4-3 and TRBJ2-1; tentative D call: TRBD2 (6 bases). Germline lookup yields CDR1 LGHNA and CDR2 YSLEER. The CDR3 spans 15 residues. Deletions cut 1 base from V and 8 bases from J, with 15 bases between. CDR3 residues: CASSQGHGGRDEQFF. In nucleotides, the CDR3 is TGCGCCAGCAGCCAAGGTCACGGGGGTAGGGATGAGCAGTTCTTC.

The gene calls are TRBV20-1 and TRBJ1-1; TRBD1 might be the D (6 bases). The CDR3 consists of 13 residues. Germline-derived CDR1 and CDR2 are DFQATT and SNEGSKA (reference sequence). V lost 4 bases and J 0 bases, leaving 9 bases between the germline ends. The DNA for the CDR3 is TGCAGTGCTACGTGGACAGTGAACACTGAAGCTTTCTTT. This gives the protein CSATWTVNTEAFF.

The chain carries TRBV12-3 or TRBV12-4 and TRBJ2-1, with 14 bases matching TRBD2. Losses at the gene ends were 6 bases for V and 6 bases for J; bases not matched to a gene: 4. The length of the CDR3 is 15 residues. CDR3 coding DNA: TGTGCCAGCAGCCGACTAGCGGGAGGGCCCAATGAGCAGTTCTTC. Protein sequence: CASSRLAGGPNEQFF.

This sequence joins TRBV7-9 and TRBJ2-6, with D uncertain. There are 16 residues in the CDR3. V lost 1 base to trimming and J lost 0 bases, with 7 bases between them. The germline CDR1 and CDR2 sequences are SEHNR and FQNEAQ (reference sequence). The CDR3 here is CASSLERVSGANVLTF. In nucleotides, the CDR3 is TGTGCCAGCAGCTTAGAACGGGTCTCTGGGGCCAACGTCCTGACTTTC. The variable domain in full, with the rest retrieved from reference TRBV7-9 and TRBJ2-6, is DTGVSQNPRHKITKRGQNVTFRCDPISEHNRLYWYRQTLGQGPEFLTYFQNEAQLEKSRLLSDRFSAERPKGSFSTLEIQRTEQGDSAMYLCASSLERVSGANVLTFGAGSRLTVL.

The table lists this clonotype with a few counts. V is TRBV5-1 and J is TRBJ2-7; 7 bases line up with TRBD1. Germline V lookup: CDR1 SGHRS, CDR2 YFSETQ. The trim removed 0 bases at V and 4 bases at J, leaving 4 bases unmatched. The CDR3 covers 14 residues. The CDR3 nucleotides read TGCGCCAGCAGCTTGGCAGGGGGACAATACGAGCAGTACTTC. It translates to CASSLAGGQYEQYF.

This clonotype was detected many times. The V call is TRBV20-1, the J call TRBJ1-1; TRBD1 matches 7 bases. The length of the CDR3 is 12 residues. Germline CDR1 DFQATT, CDR2 SNEGSKA (reference sequence). Trimming at V came to 0 bases and at J to 6 bases, leaving 1 base not matched to a gene. The CDR3 nucleotides read TGCAGTGCTAGAGAGGGGACAGCTGAAGCTTTCTTT. This codes for CSAREGTAEAFF.

The CDR3 bases are TGTGCCAGCAGCGTGGGACACAGCTCCGGCACTGAAGCTTTCTTT. It codes for CASSVGHSSGTEAFF. The J gene is TRBJ1-1, the V gene TRBV9; possibly TRBD1 for D (6 bases). V gave up 2 bases and J gave up 4 bases, with 15 bases separating them. Per the germline V gene, CDR1 is SGDLS and CDR2 is YYNGEE. There are 15 residues in the CDR3.

J is TRBJ2-1 and V is TRBV6-1; 11 bases align to TRBD1. This CDR3 is built from 15 residues. Germline CDR1 is MNHNS and CDR2 is SASEGT. V trimming: 6 bases; J trimming: 4 bases; junction bases outside the gene matches: 5. DNA for the CDR3: TGTGCCAGCAGCGGACAGGGGGCAAGGTACAATGAGCAGTTCTTC. Translating gives CASSGQGARYNEQFF.

The chain links TRBV29-1 to TRBJ2-1, with 7 bases identical to TRBD2. Germline V CDR1 and CDR2: SQVTM, ANQGSEA. J lost 6 bases, V lost 5 bases, and 7 bases had no gene match. This CDR3 comprises 13 residues. The CDR3 protein is CSVLSGISNEQFF. The CDR3 DNA follows: TGCAGCGTTTTAAGCGGGATCAGCAATGAGCAGTTCTTC.

The rearrangement links TRBV6-1 to TRBJ1-1; tentative D call: TRBD1 (6 bases). Germline V gives CDR1 MNHNS, CDR2 SASEGT. The CDR3 consists of 13 residues. Deletions cut 1 base from V and 9 bases from J, with 12 bases between. CDR3 DNA sequence: TGTGCCAGCAGTGAAGGGGGGCGCGGTAAAGCTTTCTTT. Translation gives CASSEGGRGKAFF.

The rearrangement links TRBV19 to TRBJ1-5; D may be TRBD1 (5 bases). Germline V gene lookup returns CDR1 LNHDA and CDR2 SQIVND (reference sequence). The CDR3 sequence is 16 residues long. Trimming shortened V by 7 bases and J by 0 bases, and 16 bases separated the two germline ends. Here the CDR3 reads CASTRRPTVSNQPQHF. CDR3 sequence (DNA): TGTGCCAGTACCAGGAGACCGACAGTTAGCAATCAGCCCCAGCATTTT.

The sample holds many counts of this clonotype. The chain has TRBV5-1 and TRBJ1-1, with D unresolved. CDR1 and CDR2 from the germline V gene are SGHRS and YFSETQ. Trimming cost V 0 bases and J 5 bases, with 11 bases left between them. This CDR3 has 14 residues. The DNA of the CDR3 is TGCGCCAGCAGCTTGGCGCTTAGAGGAACTGAAGCTTTCTTT. This sequence encodes CASSLALRGTEAFF.

V gene TRBV5-1 combines with J gene TRBJ2-1; a possible D gene is TRBD2 (7 bases). V lost 4 bases, J lost 7 bases, and 15 bases lay in between. Germline values: CDR1 SGHRS, CDR2 YFSETQ. The CDR3 is 14 amino acids. In DNA, the CDR3 is TGCGCCAGCAGCCTACGGGGGGCCGGGAATGAGCAGTTCTTC. It translates to CASSLRGAGNEQFF. The whole variable domain, filled in from reference TRBV5-1 and TRBJ2-1, reads KAGVTQTPRYLIKTRGQQVTLSCSPISGHRSVSWYQQTPGQGLQFLFEYFSETQRNKGNFPGRFSGRQFSNSRSEMNVSTLELGDSALYLCASSLRGAGNEQFFGPGTRLTVL.

The chain joins TRBV4-2 to TRBJ2-3, with 9 bases aligning to TRBD1. CDR1 and CDR2 (germline): LGHNA, YNFKEQ. The junction had 3 bases not matched to a gene; V was cut back by 1 base and J by 1 base. The CDR3 is 16 amino acids. The DNA of the CDR3 is TGTGCCAGCAGCCAAGGGACAGGGGCCCGCACAGATACGCAGTATTTT. It yields the protein CASSQGTGARTDTQYF.

This clonotype was found a few times. This chain connects TRBV2 to TRBJ2-1; 9 bases agree with TRBD2. Germline CDR1 is SNHLY and CDR2 is FYNNEI. The CDR3 loop spans 16 amino acids. The V segment lost 0 bases and the J segment 7 bases; nucleotides outside the gene matches: 7. CDR3 region: CASSEATSGRRNEQFF. CDR3 DNA sequence: TGTGCCAGCAGTGAAGCGACTAGCGGCCGGAGGAATGAGCAGTTCTTC.

This clonotype was picked up a small number of times. The rearrangement links TRBV5-1 to TRBJ2-1; D uncertain. Per the germline V gene, CDR1 is SGHRS and CDR2 is YFSETQ. Trimming removed 2 bases from V and 5 bases from J, with 11 bases in between. The CDR3 extends over 14 amino acids. The DNA for the CDR3 is TGCGCCAGCAGCTTAGTGCTAGGACACAATGAGCAGTTCTTC. Its protein product is CASSLVLGHNEQFF.

The chain couples TRBV7-9 to TRBJ1-4; 8 bases line up with TRBD1. V shed 5 bases and J 5 bases; nucleotides not matched to a gene: 7. The CDR3 has 15 amino acids. The germline CDR1 and CDR2 sequences are SEHNR and FQNEAQ (reference sequence). CDR3 protein: CASSRTTGENEKLFF. The CDR3 coding sequence is TGTGCCAGCAGCCGCACGACAGGGGAGAATGAAAAACTGTTTTTT.

Concerning this clonotype itself: In this CDR3 the conserved last residue, phenylalanine or tryptophan, is missing, so a read error is likely. The limits of the CDR3 on the DNA are not certain, so only TCRdb's listed CDR3 is given. This chain connects TRBV28 to TRBJ2-6; TRBD1, the D gene given by the table, was not confirmed from the DNA. Termini included, the CDR3 measures 11 amino acids. Germline CDR1 reads MDHEN; CDR2 reads SYDVKM. CDR3 protein: CASIRSGTGAP.

This clonotype was found a few times. The chain combines TRBV7-8 with TRBJ1-6; D might be TRBD1 (6 bases). The germline gives CDR1 SGHVS, CDR2 FQNEAQ. The CDR3 contains 15 residues. Between the trimmed V and J ends, which lost 5 bases and 7 bases, there was a span of 15 bases. In DNA form, the CDR3 reads TGTGCCAGCAGCAAGCAGGGGATAGGGAATTCACCCCTCCACTTT. Its translation: CASSKQGIGNSPLHF.

The chain couples TRBV9 to TRBJ2-2, with D perhaps being TRBD1 or TRBD2 (5 bases each). CDR3 length equals 14 residues. Germline loops: CDR1 SGDLS, CDR2 YYNGEE. The V and J ends lost 4 bases and 7 bases respectively, with 14 bases between them. CDR3 nucleotide sequence: TGTGCCAGCAGCCCCGGGACCGTCATCGGGGAGCTGTTTTTT. Protein product: CASSPGTVIGELFF.

V and J are TRBV18 and TRBJ2-1, with D possibly TRBD1 on 6 matching bases. CDR1 is KGHSH and CDR2 is LQKENI in the germline V gene. The CDR3 covers 16 residues. V was shortened by 2 bases and J by 6 bases, with 17 bases between the two germline ends. The chain's CDR3 is CASSPRQESSSNEQFF. The CDR3 region has the DNA TGTGCCAGCTCACCAAGACAGGAAAGTTCGTCCAATGAGCAGTTCTTC.

This clonotype appeared a few times. This chain links TRBV7-2 with TRBJ1-1; tentatively, D is TRBD1 (6 bases). CDR1 is SGHTA, CDR2 FQGNSA, per germline. CDR3 length: 15 amino acids. Deletions cut 4 bases from V and 0 bases from J, with 12 bases between. The CDR3 here is CASSSRGHMNTEAFF. The CDR3 DNA reads TGTGCCAGCAGCTCCAGGGGTCACATGAACACTGAAGCTTTCTTT. Full variable domain (missing parts from reference TRBV7-2 and TRBJ1-1): GAGVSQSPSNKVTEKGKDVELRCDPISGHTALYWYRQSLGQGLEFLIYFQGNSAPDKSGLPSDRFSAERTGGSVSTLTIQRTQQEDSAVYLCASSSRGHMNTEAFFGQGTRLTVV.